These T cell receptor beta chains were read from a single sample in a study of cytomegalovirus exposure and HLA in healthy donors. Sequencing used immunoSEQ multiplex PCR; TCRdb keeps in-frame clones, though not all of them. Among nearly 110,000 clones listed, about 87% were seen once. The sample taken for sequencing was PBMCs. The source is a woman under 30 in good health and CMV-seropositive. Each CDR3 is given without its conserved first and last residue. D genes are given only for firm matches.

v_gene	j_gene	d_gene	CDR3aa
TRBV19	TRBJ1-2	.	ASSIGDGYT
TRBV2	TRBJ1-1	.	ASSVVRARRTEAF
TRBV7-2	TRBJ2-5	TRBD2	ASSLGTSGVPAPQY
TRBV27	TRBJ2-7	.	ASRDRSGIGTYEQY
TRBV7-9	TRBJ1-1	.	ASSQQGFEAF
TRBV7-6	TRBJ2-7	TRBD2	ASSLSGGAYEQY
TRBV9	TRBJ2-1	TRBD2	ASSLEPGLEEF
TRBV10-1	TRBJ2-5	.	ASRVTRGGWPQY
TRBV19	TRBJ1-6	.	ASSIEGLYSPLH
TRBV19	TRBJ2-1	.	ATRQSSYNEQF
TRBV14	TRBJ1-5	.	ASSRSSNQPQH
TRBV5-6	TRBJ2-3	TRBD2	ASSLLTSGDTDTQY
TRBV4-1	TRBJ1-1	.	ASSQGQGKMNTEAF
TRBV6-7	TRBJ1-1	.	ASSYSVVVRGRNTEAF
TRBV7-6	TRBJ1-3	TRBD1	ASSGMTGRGNTIY
TRBV6-5	TRBJ1-4	TRBD1	ASRGEMTGSEKLF
TRBV27	TRBJ2-3	.	ASSLRGSTDTQY
TRBV4-3	TRBJ2-3	TRBD2	ASSQPGLATDTQY
TRBV6-6	TRBJ1-1	.	ASSYSVRGAEAF
TRBV2	TRBJ1-1	TRBD1	ASRLRDRGF
TRBV6-6	TRBJ2-7	TRBD2	ATLLAGASYEQY
TRBV5-1	TRBJ2-1	TRBD2	ATSLAANNEQF
TRBV2	TRBJ1-2	.	ASSGWGRGPNYGYT
TRBV20-1	TRBJ1-2	.	SALWGNGYT
TRBV7-2	TRBJ1-2	.	ASSDRGGSYGYT
TRBV25-1	TRBJ1-2	TRBD1	ASSPGGYGYT
TRBV4-1	TRBJ1-6	.	ASSPRTDSYNSPLH
TRBV27	TRBJ2-3	.	ASSPSTDTQY
TRBV18	TRBJ1-2	.	ASSPSVPINYGYT
TRBV28	TRBJ1-5	.	ASSLYQDKDQPQH
TRBV2	TRBJ1-2	TRBD1	ASSDSRWTGVTGYT